This T cell receptor beta chain comes out of a study of cytomegalovirus exposure and HLA in healthy donors. For this clone: Its target is unknown.

A 120-subject validation cohort, separate from the approximately 720-subject first cohort, supplied the donors. Trimming cost V 5 bases and J 7 bases; bases outside gene matches: 12. CDR3 length: 14 residues. Germline CDR1 is SGHRS and CDR2 is YFSETQ. General study points: The study recorded fewer than 200 TCR beta chains that were cytomegalovirus-associated.

Repertoires were generated with immunoSEQ multiplex PCR, while TCRdb's copy carries only in-frame clones and drops some. The table records under 150,000 clones, 85% to 90% of them present only once. Sequenced: PBMCs. This clonotype originated in a man aged 18 to 29 in good health and CMV-seropositive. The chain employs TRBV5-1 and TRBJ2-7; 7 bases map to TRBD1. The DNA for the CDR3 is TGCGCCAGCAGTTTCTACAGGGGTTTCGGTGAGCAGTACTTC. It codes for CASSFYRGFGEQYF.